Listed here are 22 T cell receptor beta chains from one sample, sequenced in a study of shared clonotypes between healthy human individuals. As defined, naive CD8 cells were CD45RO-negative and positively selected for CCR7, with terminally differentiated effector memory CD45RA+ cells excluded. Produced via immunoSEQ multiplex PCR; TCRdb's table is partial and in-frame only. The sample has more than 2 million clones; about 95% are singletons. Sequences were obtained from naive CD8+ T cells sorted from blood. The receptor set was obtained from a young man in good health.

Details on this clone: The same CDR3 can be traced to other DNA sequences in this sample. The chain has TRBV19 and TRBJ1-5; no clear D gene. V was cut by 1 base and J by 10 bases, with 11 bases left in between. Germline CDR1 is LNHDA and CDR2 is SQIVND (reference sequence). The length of the CDR3 is 13 residues. The CDR3 spells CASSIGQAQPQHF. CDR3 sequence (DNA): TGTGCCAGTAGTATAGGGCAGGCCCAACCCCAGCATTTT.

The chain combines TRBV15 with TRBJ2-7; the D gene is possibly TRBD2 (6 bases). The CDR3 is 14 residues long. The germline V and J ends were trimmed by 0 bases and 0 bases, with 6 bases remaining between them. The germline CDR1 and CDR2 sequences are LNHNV and YYDKDF (reference sequence). DNA for the CDR3: TGTGCCACCAGCAGAGAGCGGGGCTCCTACGAGCAGTACTTC. It codes for CATSRERGSYEQYF.

CDR3 loop: CASSLRAQGATDEQYF. In DNA, the CDR3 is TGCGCCAGCAGCTTGAGAGCCCAGGGGGCGACGGACGAGCAGTACTTC. This chain connects TRBV5-1 to TRBJ2-7; the match to TRBD1 covers 8 bases. CDR1 is SGHRS, CDR2 YFSETQ, per germline. This CDR3 region has 16 residues. The trim removed 1 base at V and 5 bases at J, leaving 11 bases unmatched.

V is TRBV9 and J is TRBJ2-1, with D perhaps TRBD1 (6 bases). Trimming pared 0 bases from V and 2 bases from J, leaving 9 bases between. CDR3 length: 15 residues. Germline V gives CDR1 SGDLS, CDR2 YYNGEE. For the CDR3, the DNA is TGTGCCAGCAGCGTAGACAGGGAGACCTACAATGAGCAGTTCTTC. Translating it yields CASSVDRETYNEQFF.

The genes are TRBV7-6 and TRBJ2-5; possibly TRBD1 for D (5 bases). The CDR3 extends over 14 amino acids. Per the germline V gene, CDR1 is SGHVS and CDR2 is FNYEAQ. Trimming shortened V by 2 bases and J by 10 bases, and 17 bases separated the two germline ends. The CDR3 DNA reads as TGTGCCAGCAGCTTATGGGGCAGGGATTGGGTCCAGTACTTC. Translating gives CASSLWGRDWVQYF.

The J gene is TRBJ2-1, the V gene TRBV7-9; 8 positions match TRBD2. The CDR3 covers 15 residues. V trimming: 0 bases; J trimming: 5 bases; junction bases outside the gene matches: 3. Germline CDR1 is SEHNR and CDR2 is FQNEAQ (reference sequence). The CDR3 coding sequence is TGTGCCAGCAGCTTAGCGCGGGGGGACAACAATGAGCAGTTCTTC. It specifies CASSLARGDNNEQFF.

The V and J genes are TRBV5-1 and TRBJ2-3; D is unclear. The CDR3 consists of 13 residues. V lost 4 bases to trimming and J lost 4 bases, with 10 bases between them. Germline CDR1 SGHRS, CDR2 YFSETQ. Written as DNA, the CDR3 is TGCGCCAGCAGCCAGGACCTTTCAGATACGCAGTATTTT. This gives the protein CASSQDLSDTQYF.

This clone appeared many times. The V gene is TRBV30, the J gene TRBJ2-7; D perhaps matches TRBD2 (6 bases). This CDR3 is built from 14 residues. Per germline, CDR1 GTSNPN and CDR2 SVGIG (reference sequence). V shed 3 bases and J shed 5 bases, with 17 bases lying between them. Here the CDR3 DNA reads TGTGCCTGGAGCTACGGAGGGCAGGGAGACGAGCAGTACTTC. Its translation is CAWSYGGQGDEQYF.

This chain links TRBV4-3 with TRBJ2-5; the D call may be TRBD1 or TRBD2 (5 bases each). This CDR3 has 16 residues. The V gene's germline CDR1 is LGHNA and CDR2 YSLEER. V lost 0 bases and J lost 7, with 18 bases in between. Here the CDR3 DNA reads TGCGCCAGCAGCCAAGACCTGACCGGGGCCGGCGGGACCCAGTACTTC. It yields the protein CASSQDLTGAGGTQYF.

CDR3 amino acids: CASSLKGLAGETYNEQFF. CDR3 sequence (DNA): TGTGCCAGCAGCTTAAAAGGACTAGCGGGGGAGACCTACAATGAGCAGTTCTTC. This rearrangement joins TRBV11-2 to TRBJ2-1, with 13 nucleotides matching TRBD2. The trim removed 2 bases at V and 2 bases at J, leaving 6 bases unmatched. This CDR3 is built from 18 residues. In germline, CDR1 is SGHAT, CDR2 FQNNGV. The variable domain in full, with the rest retrieved from reference TRBV11-2 and TRBJ2-1, is EAGVAQSPRYKIIEKRQSVAFWCNPISGHATLYWYQQILGQGPKLLIQFQNNGVVDDSQLPKDRFSAERLKGVDSTLKIQPAKLEDSAVYLCASSLKGLAGETYNEQFFGPGTRLTVL.

The chain joins TRBV7-2 to TRBJ1-4; D perhaps matches TRBD1 (6 bases). The CDR3 extends over 13 amino acids. The germline V gene encodes CDR1 SGHTA and CDR2 FQGNSA. Trimming left V 4 bases short and J 6 bases short, with 9 bases between. The CDR3 nucleotides read TGTGCCAGCAGCTCCGGACAGTATGAAAAACTGTTTTTT. Amino acid sequence: CASSSGQYEKLFF.

Concerning this clone: The same CDR3 arises from other DNA sequences in this sample as well. V is TRBV6-1 and J is TRBJ2-7; possible D gene TRBD1, 6 bases. Germline CDR1 is MNHNS and CDR2 is SASEGT. This CDR3 is built from 14 residues. V shed 1 base and J shed 3 bases, with 10 bases lying between them. As DNA, the CDR3 is TGTGCCAGCAGTGAAGGGCAAGGGGGCTACGAGCAGTACTTC. It specifies CASSEGQGGYEQYF.

This rearrangement joins TRBV30 to TRBJ2-7, with 9 bases matching TRBD1. V lost 0 bases and J lost 1; bases outside the gene matches: 7. The CDR3 length is 16 residues. From germline, CDR1 is GTSNPN and CDR2 SVGIG (reference sequence). CDR3 DNA sequence: TGTGCCTGGAGTGTACCAACAGGGGGCTTTTCCTACGAGCAGTACTTC. It yields the protein CAWSVPTGGFSYEQYF.

This chain uses TRBV27 with TRBJ2-2; tentatively, D is TRBD2 (5 bases). Trimming took 5 bases from V and 4 from J, leaving 17 bases between them. CDR1 is MNHEY and CDR2 is SMNVEV in the germline V gene (reference sequence). The CDR3 length is 16 residues. The CDR3 loop reads CASSPHRMAGTGELFF. The CDR3 DNA reads TGTGCCAGCAGTCCACATAGGATGGCGGGCACCGGGGAGCTGTTTTTT.

This clone has a single count. This chain connects TRBV6-1 to TRBJ2-3; 9 bases fit TRBD1. Per the germline V gene, CDR1 is MNHNS and CDR2 is SASEGT. CDR3 length: 14 residues. V was pared by 3 bases and J by 6 bases, with 4 bases of the junction left unmatched. DNA for the CDR3: TGTGCCAGCAGTGACGGACAGGGGTTGGATACGCAGTATTTT. Its translation is CASSDGQGLDTQYF.

The chain is built from TRBV7-6 and TRBJ2-6; 10 nucleotides align to TRBD2. V was clipped by 5 bases and J by 0 bases; unmatched bases: 7. There are 18 residues in the CDR3. Germline V gene data show CDR1 as SGHVS and CDR2 as FNYEAQ. The CDR3 sequence is CASSPLAGGISGANVLTF. The CDR3 DNA is TGTGCCAGCAGCCCCTTAGCGGGAGGAATCTCTGGGGCCAACGTCCTGACTTTC.

The chain recombines TRBV27 with TRBJ1-1; the match to TRBD1 covers 8 bases. The CDR3 runs to 14 residues. CDR1 MNHEY and CDR2 SMNVEV come from the germline V gene (reference sequence). V lost 0 bases to trimming and J lost 9 bases; unmatched junction nucleotides: 6. The CDR3 coding sequence is TGTGCCAGCAGTTTATCGAGGGCAGGGGGCCAAGCTTTCTTT. Its translation: CASSLSRAGGQAFF.

This chain joins TRBV25-1 and TRBJ2-7, with 7 bases fitting TRBD1. V gave up 5 bases and J gave up 5 bases; unmatched junction bases: 6. This CDR3 spans 13 amino acids. Germline CDR1 MGHDK, CDR2 SYGVNS. The CDR3 region has the DNA TGTGCCAGCAGTACGACAGGGTTGAACGAGCAGTACTTC. Encoded protein: CASSTTGLNEQYF.

The rearrangement links TRBV7-9 to TRBJ2-2; TRBD2 is a possible D gene (7 bases). The V gene's germline CDR1 is SEHNR and CDR2 FQNEAQ (reference sequence). The CDR3 length is 14 residues. V dropped 9 bases and J dropped 5 bases, with 16 bases sitting between them. The CDR3 sequence is CASARGAITGELFF. The CDR3 nucleotides are TGTGCCAGTGCCCGGGGGGCTATAACCGGGGAGCTGTTTTTT.

The rearrangement joins TRBV28 to TRBJ2-1; D gene ambiguous. Germline V gene data show CDR1 as MDHEN and CDR2 as SYDVKM. This CDR3 region has 16 residues. Trimming cost V 6 bases and J 0 bases, with 15 bases left between them. Here the CDR3 DNA reads TGTGCCAGCAGAAGTTTCGTAGGGATCTCCTACAATGAGCAGTTCTTC. This sequence encodes CASRSFVGISYNEQFF.

The chain recombines TRBV10-1 with TRBJ2-5, with TRBD2 matching 7 bases. There are 15 residues in the CDR3. V shed 1 base, J shed 1 base, and the junction held 3 bases outside the gene matches. Germline V gives CDR1 WNHNN, CDR2 SYGVQD (reference sequence). CDR3 in amino acids: CASSELGRGQETQYF. CDR3 DNA: TGCGCCAGCAGTGAGTTGGGGAGGGGCCAAGAGACCCAGTACTTC.

The chain uses TRBV7-9 and TRBJ2-2; 10 nucleotides agree with TRBD2. The J segment lost 5 bases and the V segment lost 5 bases, leaving 11 bases of the junction unmatched. This CDR3 is 17 amino acids long. Germline values: CDR1 SEHNR, CDR2 FQNEAQ (reference sequence). The CDR3 is CASSDPLAGVGTGELFF. The CDR3 DNA follows: TGTGCCAGCAGCGATCCCCTAGCGGGAGTAGGTACCGGGGAGCTGTTTTTT.